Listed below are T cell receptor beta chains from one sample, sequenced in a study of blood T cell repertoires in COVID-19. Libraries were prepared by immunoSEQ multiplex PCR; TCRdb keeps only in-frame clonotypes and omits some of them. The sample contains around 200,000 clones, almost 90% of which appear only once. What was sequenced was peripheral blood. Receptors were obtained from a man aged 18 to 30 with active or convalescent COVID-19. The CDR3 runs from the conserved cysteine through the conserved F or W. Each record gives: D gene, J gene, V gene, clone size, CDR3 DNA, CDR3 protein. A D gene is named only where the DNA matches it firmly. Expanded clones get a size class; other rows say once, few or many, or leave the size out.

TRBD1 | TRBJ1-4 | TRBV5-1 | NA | TGCGCCAGCAGCCGGGACAGGGACAGGGGTAATGAAAAACTGTTTTTT | CASSRDRDRGNEKLFF
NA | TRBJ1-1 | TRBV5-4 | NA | TGTGCCAGCAGCTTGGATTCTTGGGTTTGGGGACAAGTGAACACTGAAGCTTTCTTT | CASSLDSWVWGQVNTEAFF
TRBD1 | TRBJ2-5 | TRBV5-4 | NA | TGTGCCAGCAGCTGGGACAGGGGGCAGCTGGAGACCCAGTACTTC | CASSWDRGQLETQYF
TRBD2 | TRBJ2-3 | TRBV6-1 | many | TGTGCCAGCAGTGAAGCACTAGCGGGAGCAACAGATACGCAGTATTTT | CASSEALAGATDTQYF
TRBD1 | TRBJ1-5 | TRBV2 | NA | TGTGCCAGCAGTACACAGGGGGCGAGACAGCCCCAGCATTTT | CASSTQGARQPQHF
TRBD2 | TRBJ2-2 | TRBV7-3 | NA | TGTGCCAGCAGCTTAAGTTCCCTAGCGGGCGGTACCGGGGAGCTGTTTTTT | CASSLSSLAGGTGELFF
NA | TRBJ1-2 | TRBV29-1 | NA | TGCAGCGTGGCGGACTATGGCTACACCTTC | CSVADYGYTF
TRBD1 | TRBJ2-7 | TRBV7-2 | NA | TGTGCCAGCAGCTACACAGGGGGGAGTGTCGAGCAGTACTTC | CASSYTGGSVEQYF
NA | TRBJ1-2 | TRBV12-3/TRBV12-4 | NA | TGTGCCAGCAGTTTCTACCAGGAATATGGCTACACCTTC | CASSFYQEYGYTF
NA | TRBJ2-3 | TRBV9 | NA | TGTGCCAGCAGCGTAGGTGGGTCGGGGGGCGGCACAGATACGCAGTATTTT | CASSVGGSGGGTDTQYF